This entry features one T cell receptor (beta chain) sequence. Sequencing used immunoSEQ multiplex PCR; TCRdb keeps in-frame clones, though not all of them. The sample yields 150,000 or so clones, about 94% seen once. The CDR3 covers 15 residues. Losses at the gene ends were 4 bases for V and 2 bases for J; bases not matched to a gene: 5. Germline CDR1 and CDR2: SGHRS and YFSETQ. The data are from a study of control samples from healthy donors and cancer patients. The gene calls are TRBV5-1 and TRBJ2-1, with 8 bases lining up with TRBD1. This sequence was found in a woman aged 60 to 75 in good health. The sequencing sample was made of blood. The CDR3 DNA sequence: TGCGCCAGCAGCCCGGACAGGGTAGCCTACAATGAGCAGTTCTTC. Protein product: CASSPDRVAYNEQFF.